This T cell receptor beta chain was recovered during a study of radiotherapy plus CTLA-4 blockade in lung cancer. At the level of the study: Objective responses emerged in roughly 20% of patients, and 31% attained disease control.

CTLA-4 blockade with ipilimumab, together with focal radiation, was given to patients with chemo-refractory metastatic non-small-cell lung cancer. Concerning this clone itself: Its antigen is not known.

Study-level findings and limits: Early blood T cell clone dynamics, with interferon-beta, were reported to best predict response.

The CDR3 spans 18 residues. The germline gives CDR1 SGHRS, CDR2 YFSETQ. After removal of 3 bases from V and 5 bases from J, the junction contained 18 bases not matched to a gene. Clones were read by immunoSEQ multiplex PCR, and TCRdb kept only the in-frame ones, dropping some. The sample has roughly 54,000 clones; approximately 80% are singletons. The chain recombines TRBV5-1 with TRBJ2-5; 8 bases match TRBD2. The TCR was taken from a human donor with non-small cell lung cancer who had a partial response to radiotherapy plus ipilimumab. This sample comprised peripheral blood, obtained from a patient treated with radiotherapy plus ipilimumab. In DNA, the CDR3 is TGCGCCAGCAGCTGGGGGCCCCGTGCCGGGGGGGTCAGCGAGACCCAGTACTTC. Amino acids: CASSWGPRAGGVSETQYF.